The 5 T cell receptor beta chains below come from one sample, sequenced in a study of blood T cell repertoires in COVID-19. The repertoire was sequenced with immunoSEQ multiplex PCR; TCRdb's copy has only in-frame clones and lacks some. The repertoire includes 50,000 or so clones, approximately 80% of them detected once, and about 20% sits in the top ten. The sequenced sample was peripheral blood. Every receptor here comes from a human donor with active or convalescent COVID-19. The donor label of this sample is uncertain.

This clone has at least ten counts. This sequence joins TRBV27 and TRBJ2-7; D may be TRBD2 (5 bases). The length of the CDR3 is 13 residues. In germline, CDR1 is MNHEY, CDR2 SMNVEV (reference sequence). V lost 5 bases, J lost 3 bases, and 11 bases lay in between. The CDR3 sequence: CASSPDWVYEQYF. For the CDR3, the DNA is TGTGCCAGCAGTCCGGACTGGGTCTACGAGCAGTACTTC.

CDR3 sequence: CASSITSGRSTDTQYF. In DNA, the CDR3 is TGTGCCAGTAGTATAACTAGCGGGAGGAGCACAGATACGCAGTATTTT. The chain has TRBV19 and TRBJ2-3; 12 bases match TRBD2. The germline V gene has CDR1 LNHDA and CDR2 SQIVND (reference sequence). CDR3 size: 16 residues. J was trimmed by 0 bases and V by 2 bases; bases with no gene match: 0. Together with reference TRBV19 and TRBJ2-3, the CDR3 gives the full variable domain: DGGITQSPKYLFRKEGQNVTLSCEQNLNHDAMYWYRQDPGQGLRLIYYSQIVNDFQKGDIAEGYSVSREKKESFPLTVTSAQKNPTAFYLCASSITSGRSTDTQYFGPGTRLTVL.

The rearrangement uses TRBV2 and TRBJ2-7; weak D call: TRBD1 (5 bases). CDR3 length equals 14 residues. Per the germline V gene, CDR1 is SNHLY and CDR2 is FYNNEI. Trimming cost V 5 bases and J 3 bases, with 14 bases left between them. CDR3 in amino acids: CASSNLHQGYEQYF. Written as DNA, the CDR3 is TGTGCCAGCAGTAACCTTCACCAGGGCTACGAGCAGTACTTC.

The chain links TRBV28 to TRBJ1-5, with a possible D match to TRBD1 (5 bases). CDR1 is MDHEN, CDR2 SYDVKM, per germline. There are 15 residues in the CDR3. Trimming took off 4 bases at V and 0 bases at J, with 10 bases between the two ends. The CDR3 sequence: CASSWGAASNQPQHF. The CDR3 region has the DNA TGTGCCAGCAGTTGGGGCGCGGCTAGCAATCAGCCCCAGCATTTT.

The chain carries TRBV28 and TRBJ2-1, with 10 nucleotides matching TRBD1. The J segment lost 3 bases and the V segment lost 6 bases, leaving 5 bases of the junction unmatched. Germline CDR1 MDHEN, CDR2 SYDVKM. This CDR3 spans 15 amino acids. The DNA for the CDR3 is TGTGCCAGCAGGGGCGGGACAGGGGTCTACAATGAGCAGTTCTTC. Protein product: CASRGGTGVYNEQFF.